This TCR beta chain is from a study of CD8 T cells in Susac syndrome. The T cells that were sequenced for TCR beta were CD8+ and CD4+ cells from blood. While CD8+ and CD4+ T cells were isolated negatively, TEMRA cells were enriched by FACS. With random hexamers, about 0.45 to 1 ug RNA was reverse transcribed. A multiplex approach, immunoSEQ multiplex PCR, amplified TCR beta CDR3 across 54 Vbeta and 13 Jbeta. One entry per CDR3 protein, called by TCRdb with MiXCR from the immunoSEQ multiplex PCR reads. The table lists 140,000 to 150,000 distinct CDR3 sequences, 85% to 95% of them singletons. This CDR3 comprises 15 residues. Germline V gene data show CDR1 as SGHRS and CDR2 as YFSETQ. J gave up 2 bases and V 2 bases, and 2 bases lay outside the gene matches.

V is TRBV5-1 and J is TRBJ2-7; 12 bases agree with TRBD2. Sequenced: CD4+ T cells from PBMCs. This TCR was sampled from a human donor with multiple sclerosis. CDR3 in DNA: TGCGCCAGCAGCTTCGGACTAGCGGGACCCTACGAGCAGTACTTC. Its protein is CASSFGLAGPYEQYF. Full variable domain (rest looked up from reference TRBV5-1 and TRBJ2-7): KAGVTQTPRYLIKTRGQQVTLSCSPISGHRSVSWYQQTPGQGLQFLFEYFSETQRNKGNFPGRFSGRQFSNSRSEMNVSTLELGDSALYLCASSFGLAGPYEQYFGPGTRLTVT.